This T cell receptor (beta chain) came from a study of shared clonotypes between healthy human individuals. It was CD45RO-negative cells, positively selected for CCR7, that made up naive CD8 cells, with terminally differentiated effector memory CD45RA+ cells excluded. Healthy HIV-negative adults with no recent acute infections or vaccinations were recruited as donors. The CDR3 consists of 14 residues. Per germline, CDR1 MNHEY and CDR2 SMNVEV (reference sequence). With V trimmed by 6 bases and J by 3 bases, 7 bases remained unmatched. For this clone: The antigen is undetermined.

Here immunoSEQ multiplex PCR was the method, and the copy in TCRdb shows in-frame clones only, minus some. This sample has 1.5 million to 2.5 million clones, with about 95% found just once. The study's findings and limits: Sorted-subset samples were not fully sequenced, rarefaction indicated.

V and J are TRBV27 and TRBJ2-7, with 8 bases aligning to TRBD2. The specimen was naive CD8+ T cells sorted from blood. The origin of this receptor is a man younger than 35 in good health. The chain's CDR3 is CASSPTSAFYEQYF. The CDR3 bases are TGTGCCAGCAGCCCGACTAGCGCCTTCTACGAGCAGTACTTC.